A single TCR beta chain is shown here with its context. What it recognizes is unknown. The source of the sample is a study of T cell responses to AZD1222 COVID-19 vaccine. Study-wide results and limits: No repertoire was sampled before or during the peak T cell response, only after it. In the spike-specific TCR repertoire, nearly half reportedly target unmutated variant regions.

The protocol was immunoSEQ multiplex PCR, while the TCRdb copy is restricted to in-frame clones and leaves out a portion. The repertoire has roughly 120,000 clones, about 91% of them found once; the top ten carry 1.5% to 2%. In germline, CDR1 is GTSNPN, CDR2 SVGIG (reference sequence). The CDR3 length is 14 residues. V was trimmed by 0 bases and J by 1 base, leaving 6 bases between them. The chain couples TRBV30 to TRBJ2-2; no clear D gene. The material sequenced was peripheral blood, taken 28 days after the second AZD1222 dose. The clonotype comes from an adult who received the AZD1222 COVID-19 vaccine. DNA for the CDR3: TGTGCCTGGAGTGTATGGGGGAACACCGGGGAGCTGTTTTTT. Its protein is CAWSVWGNTGELFF.